The source of this T cell receptor beta chain is a study of CD8+CD57+ T cells in acquired aplastic anemia. Overall study context: CD4+ and CD8+ cells, once sorted, gave DNA averaging roughly 3.2 ug.

TCR beta VDJ and CDR3 profiling used genomic DNA as template. TCRdb passed the reads through MiXCR, listing each CDR3 protein once. This table has over 150,000 distinct CDR3 sequences, about 52% appearing once. By flow cytometry, patients selected for sequencing had shown an expansion of CD8+CD57+ cells. The CDR3 is 13 residues long. The germline V gene has CDR1 SGHNT and CDR2 YYREEE (reference sequence). V dropped 3 bases and J dropped 8; count of bases not matched to a gene: 4. This clonotype was recorded at least ten times. V gene TRBV5-4 combines with J gene TRBJ2-1, with 8 bases lining up with TRBD2. This receptor was obtained from a human donor with aplastic anemia. Sequencing was performed on sorted CD4+, CD8+, or CD8+CD57+ T cells (not recorded which) from PBMCs. For the CDR3, the DNA is TGTGCCAGCAGCTCCGGACTAGCCGATGAGCAGTTCTTC. Its protein product is CASSSGLADEQFF.